These 13 T cell receptor beta chains share one sample of origin, sequenced in a study of response to subunit inactivated influenza vaccine. One entry per CDR3 protein results from TCRdb running MiXCR on the RT-PCR reads. The table shows about 650,000 distinct CDR3 sequences, with 14% occurring only once. Here the sequenced sample was PBMCs from blood, taken roughly 2 weeks before vaccination. The receptors were sampled from a man aged 50 to 59 who received an inactivated influenza vaccine.

This rearrangement joins TRBV6-5 to TRBJ2-2, with D unclear. The CDR3 extends over 14 amino acids. Germline CDR1 is MNHEY and CDR2 is SVGAGI. Trimming cost V 1 base and J 2 bases, with 5 bases left between them. CDR3 sequence reads: CASSYFINTGELFF. DNA for the CDR3: TGTGCCAGCAGTTACTTTATAAACACCGGGGAGCTGTTTTTT.

This clonotype was seen a few times. The V and J genes are TRBV7-9 and TRBJ1-2; D might be TRBD1 (5 bases). Trimming pared 5 bases from V and 4 bases from J, leaving 11 bases between. CDR1 and CDR2 (germline): SEHNR, FQNEAQ (reference sequence). The CDR3 consists of 13 residues. The CDR3 region has the DNA TGTGCCAGCAGCAGTGGGGCGGGCTATGGCTACACCTTC. Amino acid sequence: CASSSGAGYGYTF. The entire variable domain, with the rest obtained from reference TRBV7-9 and TRBJ1-2, is as follows: DTGVSQNPRHKITKRGQNVTFRCDPISEHNRLYWYRQTLGQGPEFLTYFQNEAQLEKSRLLSDRFSAERPKGSFSTLEIQRTEQGDSAMYLCASSSGAGYGYTFGSGTRLTVV.

The chain has TRBV20-1 and TRBJ2-3; 12 positions agree with TRBD2. This CDR3 has 15 residues. V trimming: 0 bases; J trimming: 5 bases; junction bases outside the gene matches: 3. The germline V gene has CDR1 DFQATT and CDR2 SNEGSKA (reference sequence). The CDR3 reads CSARDLTSGGDTQYF. The CDR3 DNA reads TGCAGTGCTAGAGATCTGACTAGCGGGGGAGATACGCAGTATTTT.

This clonotype was detected a few times. J is TRBJ2-1 and V is TRBV29-1; D might be TRBD2 (5 bases). V lost 4 bases and J 7 bases, leaving 11 bases between the germline ends. CDR1 is SQVTM, CDR2 ANQGSEA, per germline. The CDR3 sequence is 12 residues long. The chain's CDR3 is CSVVSAGNEQFF. CDR3 sequence (DNA): TGCAGCGTTGTTAGCGCCGGAAATGAGCAGTTCTTC.

With regard to this clonotype: Since a much larger clone is just one base distant, this may be a read error. V and J are TRBV12-3 or TRBV12-4 and TRBJ2-1, with 7 bases matching TRBD1. The CDR3 totals 14 residues. Here the CDR3 reads CASRWGGRGNEQCF. CDR3 nucleotide sequence: TGTGCCAGCCGCTGGGGCGGCAGGGGGAATGAGCAGTGCTTC.

A remark on this clonotype: At one end the junction does not follow the germline gene, possibly because of a read error. V gene TRBV7-2 combines with J gene TRBJ2-1, with 9 bases fitting TRBD1. The CDR3 is made up of 16 amino acids. Germline lookup yields CDR1 SGHTA and CDR2 FQGNSA. CDR3 bases: TGTGCCAGCAGCTTAATGACAGGGGGTCTTTACAATGAGCGGTTCTTC. It translates to CASSLMTGGLYNERFF.

This clonotype came up a few times. The chain combines TRBV7-9 with TRBJ1-6, with 8 bases lining up with TRBD1. Looked up from germline, CDR1 is SEHNR and CDR2 is FQNEAQ (reference sequence). The CDR3 totals 16 residues. V shed 4 bases and J 4 bases; nucleotides not matched to a gene: 6. DNA for the CDR3: TGTGCCAGCAGCTCGGACAGGGCGGGTTATAATTCACCCCTCCACTTT. Translating it yields CASSSDRAGYNSPLHF.

In this sample, this clonotype turned up a few times. The chain carries TRBV19 and TRBJ2-1; D remains unclear. The V gene's germline CDR1 is LNHDA and CDR2 SQIVND (reference sequence). CDR3 length: 11 amino acids. V lost 4 bases and J lost 13, with 11 bases in between. Here the CDR3 DNA reads TGTGCCAGTAGTACCCGCCAAGAACAGTTCTTC. Translated, it gives CASSTRQEQFF.

V and J are TRBV20-1 and TRBJ2-1; the D is unclear. Germline V gene lookup returns CDR1 DFQATT and CDR2 SNEGSKA (reference sequence). The CDR3 has 14 residues. V was pared by 0 bases and J by 10 bases, with 16 bases between. CDR3 sequence (DNA): TGCAGTGCTAGAGATCAGCCTATCGGGCGGGAGCAGTTCTTC. Translated: CSARDQPIGREQFF.

This clonotype was seen many times. V and J are TRBV6-1 and TRBJ2-1; 10 nucleotides line up with TRBD2. The CDR3 covers 17 residues. From germline, CDR1 is MNHNS and CDR2 SASEGT. J was trimmed by 2 bases and V by 7 bases; bases with no gene match: 11. The CDR3 DNA follows: TGTGCCAGCAAATCGCTAGCGGGAGTTGGTACCTACAATGAGCAGTTCTTC. As protein: CASKSLAGVGTYNEQFF.

The chain recombines TRBV4-2 with TRBJ2-5, with TRBD2 identical over 11 bases. The V and J ends lost 3 bases and 5 bases, in that order; junction bases with no gene match: 8. Per germline, CDR1 LGHNA and CDR2 YNFKEQ. The CDR3 sequence is 16 residues long. In DNA, the CDR3 is TGTGCCAGCAGCCAGGGGGGACTAGCGGTGGGCGAGACCCAGTACTTC. As protein: CASSQGGLAVGETQYF.

The V and J genes are TRBV30 and TRBJ2-7; no reliable D call. V shed 8 bases and J shed 0 bases, with 20 bases lying between them. The CDR3 consists of 15 residues. Germline CDR1 reads GTSNPN; CDR2 reads SVGIG (reference sequence). The CDR3 reads CAGRAKNAGSYEQYF. CDR3 nucleotides: TGTGCCGGCCGGGCCAAAAACGCCGGCTCCTACGAGCAGTACTTC.

A few counts support this clonotype. V gene TRBV7-2 combines with J gene TRBJ2-1; D gene ambiguous. V lost 5 bases and J lost 8, with 10 bases in between. Germline CDR1 SGHTA, CDR2 FQGNSA. This CDR3 spans 12 amino acids. The CDR3 is CASSRFFYEQFF. Written as DNA, the CDR3 is TGTGCCAGCAGCCGCTTCTTTTATGAGCAGTTCTTC.